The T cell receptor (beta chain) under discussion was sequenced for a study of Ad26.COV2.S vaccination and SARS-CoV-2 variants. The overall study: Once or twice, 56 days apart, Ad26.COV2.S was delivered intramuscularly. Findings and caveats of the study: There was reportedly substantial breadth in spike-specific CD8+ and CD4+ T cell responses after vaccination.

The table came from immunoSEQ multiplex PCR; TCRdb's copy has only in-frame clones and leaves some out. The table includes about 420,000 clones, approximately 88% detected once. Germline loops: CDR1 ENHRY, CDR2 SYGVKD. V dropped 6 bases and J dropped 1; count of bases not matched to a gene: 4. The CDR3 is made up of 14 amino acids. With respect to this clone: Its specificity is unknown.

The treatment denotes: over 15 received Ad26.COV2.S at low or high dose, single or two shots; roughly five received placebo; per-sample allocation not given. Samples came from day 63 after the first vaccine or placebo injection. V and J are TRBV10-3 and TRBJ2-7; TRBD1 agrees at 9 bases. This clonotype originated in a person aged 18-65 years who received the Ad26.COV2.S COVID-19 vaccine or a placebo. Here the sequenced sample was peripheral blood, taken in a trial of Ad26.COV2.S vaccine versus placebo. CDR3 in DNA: TGTGCCATCAGCAGACAGGGGGAATCCTACGAGCAGTACTTC. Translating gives CAISRQGESYEQYF.